The clone carrying this T cell receptor (beta chain) turned up a few times. The data stem from a study of response to subunit inactivated influenza vaccine. V lost 0 bases, J lost 4 bases, and 10 bases lay in between. Germline V lookup: CDR1 DFQATT, CDR2 SNEGSKA (reference sequence). The length of the CDR3 is 13 residues. TCRdb re-called the RT-PCR reads with MiXCR, one entry per CDR3 protein. Found here are roughly 500,000 distinct CDR3 sequences, around 25% of them singletons; the top ten hold around 2%. The sample here was CD4+ T cells sorted from PBMCs, taken 5 days after vaccination. This TCR was recovered from a man in his fifties or sixties who received an inactivated influenza vaccine. The gene calls are TRBV20-1 and TRBJ2-7; D unresolved. CDR3 sequence: CSARDTLVYEQYF. Written as DNA, the CDR3 is TGCAGTGCTAGAGATACTCTGGTTTACGAGCAGTACTTC.